The next 26 T cell receptor beta chains were all read from a single sample in a study of cytomegalovirus exposure and HLA in healthy donors. PCR amplification relied on 60 Vbeta primers (plus 13 Jbeta primers). The repertoire was sequenced with immunoSEQ multiplex PCR; TCRdb's copy has only in-frame clones and lacks some. The sample contains about 98,000 clones, around 86% of which appear only once. The sequenced sample consisted of PBMCs. These receptors all stem from a female donor in good health and CMV-seropositive.

The CDR3 spells CASSRGQGAYEQYF. The CDR3 region has the DNA TGTGCCAGCAGCCGGGGACAGGGGGCCTACGAGCAGTACTTC. The rearrangement links TRBV7-9 to TRBJ2-7; TRBD1 matches 11 bases. The CDR3 covers 14 residues. The germline V gene has CDR1 SEHNR and CDR2 FQNEAQ (reference sequence). The V segment lost 5 bases and the J segment 2 bases; nucleotides outside the gene matches: 2. The full variable domain, its missing parts supplied by reference TRBV7-9 and TRBJ2-7, is DTGVSQNPRHKITKRGQNVTFRCDPISEHNRLYWYRQTLGQGPEFLTYFQNEAQLEKSRLLSDRFSAERPKGSFSTLEIQRTEQGDSAMYLCASSRGQGAYEQYFGPGTRLTVT.

This clone has only one observation. This chain uses TRBV19 with TRBJ2-3, with 14 nucleotides matching TRBD2. V was pared by 2 bases and J by 4 bases, with 5 bases of the junction left unmatched. The CDR3 is made up of 17 amino acids. Germline CDR1 is LNHDA and CDR2 is SQIVND (reference sequence). The CDR3 sequence is CASSILGTSGGPDTQYF. In nucleotides, the CDR3 is TGTGCCAGTAGTATACTTGGGACTAGCGGGGGCCCAGATACGCAGTATTTT.

The chain uses TRBV4-1 and TRBJ2-7; D ambiguous. In germline, CDR1 is MGHRA, CDR2 YSYEKL. There are 11 residues in the CDR3. V shed 1 base and J shed 7 bases, with 5 bases lying between them. In nucleotides, the CDR3 is TGCGCCAGCAGCCAAGGGCGGGAGCAGTACTTC. Translated: CASSQGREQYF.

This clone was seen just once. V gene TRBV30 combines with J gene TRBJ1-2, with 7 bases aligning to TRBD1. The CDR3 has 13 amino acids. V lost 5 bases, J lost 8 bases, and 11 bases stayed unmatched. The germline V gene encodes CDR1 GTSNPN and CDR2 SVGIG (reference sequence). CDR3 sequence: CAWLRTGRGGYTF. DNA for the CDR3: TGTGCCTGGTTGCGGACAGGAAGGGGGGGCTACACCTTC.

The V call is TRBV19, the J call TRBJ2-7, with 10 nucleotides matching TRBD1. This CDR3 spans 15 amino acids. V lost 3 bases, J lost 2 bases, and 4 bases stayed unmatched. The V gene's germline CDR1 is LNHDA and CDR2 SQIVND (reference sequence). CDR3: CASSIDRGQPYEQYF. CDR3 DNA: TGTGCCAGTAGTATCGACAGGGGGCAGCCCTACGAGCAGTACTTC. Drawing the rest from reference TRBV19 and TRBJ2-7, the complete variable domain is DGGITQSPKYLFRKEGQNVTLSCEQNLNHDAMYWYRQDPGQGLRLIYYSQIVNDFQKGDIAEGYSVSREKKESFPLTVTSAQKNPTAFYLCASSIDRGQPYEQYFGPGTRLTVT.

The chain uses TRBV23-1 and TRBJ1-2; D is ambiguous. TRBV23-1 falls under the ORF class, with uncertain function. V lost 2 bases, J lost 8 bases, and 9 bases lay in between. The CDR3 sequence is 12 residues long. CDR3 DNA: TGCGCCAGCAGTCAAGCGCAATCGGGCTACACCTTC. Translated, it gives CASSQAQSGYTF.

DNA of the CDR3: TGCGCCAGCAGCTTTTGGACGGGGACTGAAGCTTTCTTT. Translation: CASSFWTGTEAFF. The chain is built from TRBV5-1 and TRBJ1-1; no clear D gene. The ends were cut back, 2 bases at V and 5 bases at J, with 10 bases in the middle. The CDR3 runs to 13 residues. CDR1 and CDR2 from the germline V gene are SGHRS and YFSETQ.

This sequence joins TRBV28 and TRBJ2-7; 13 nucleotides match TRBD2. The CDR3 sequence is 15 residues long. The V gene's germline CDR1 is MDHEN and CDR2 SYDVKM. V was clipped by 6 bases and J by 3 bases; unmatched bases: 5. The CDR3 region is CASSPGTSGIYEQYF. As DNA, the CDR3 is TGTGCCAGCAGCCCAGGGACTAGCGGGATCTACGAGCAGTACTTC.

The V call is TRBV28, the J call TRBJ2-5, with a weak D call TRBD2 (5 bases). Germline V gene data show CDR1 as MDHEN and CDR2 as SYDVKM. Deletions cut 6 bases from V and 3 bases from J, with 17 bases between. The CDR3 is 15 amino acids. This CDR3 is CASRPIGSQEETQYF. In DNA, the CDR3 is TGTGCCAGCAGGCCTATTGGGAGCCAAGAAGAGACCCAGTACTTC. Looking up the rest from reference TRBV28 and TRBJ2-5 gives the full variable domain: DVKVTQSSRYLVKRTGEKVFLECVQDMDHENMFWYRQDPGLGLRLIYFSYDVKMKEKGDIPEGYSVSREKKERFSLILESASTNQTSMYLCASRPIGSQEETQYFGPGTRLLVL.

The chain employs TRBV20-1 and TRBJ2-7, with D possibly being TRBD2 (5 bases). The CDR3 length is 11 residues. With 6 bases removed from V and 5 bases from J, the gap between germline ends came to 11 bases. The germline V gene has CDR1 DFQATT and CDR2 SNEGSKA (reference sequence). The CDR3 DNA follows: TGCAGTGCCGGAGGTATAGACGAGCAGTACTTC. Protein: CSAGGIDEQYF.

In this sample, this clone turned up once. The V and J genes are TRBV7-2 and TRBJ2-3, with D possibly matching TRBD2 (5 bases). This CDR3 is built from 18 residues. The germline CDR1 and CDR2 sequences are SGHTA and FQGNSA. Trimming took 3 bases from V and 4 from J, leaving 23 bases between them. This CDR3 is CASSFFRAAPDAADTQYF. Here the CDR3 DNA reads TGTGCCAGCAGCTTTTTTCGAGCGGCTCCAGACGCGGCAGATACGCAGTATTTT.

CDR3 nucleotide sequence: TGTGCCTGGAGTTCCGGGACAGGACCCTACGAGCAGTACTTC. Translation gives CAWSSGTGPYEQYF. The chain joins TRBV30 to TRBJ2-7, with 8 bases aligning to TRBD1. This CDR3 is 14 amino acids long. From germline, CDR1 is GTSNPN and CDR2 SVGIG (reference sequence). V shed 2 bases, J shed 2 bases, and the junction held 5 bases outside the gene matches.

This clone was recorded a few times. The chain is built from TRBV10-2 and TRBJ1-2; D gene uncertain. The V gene lost 3 bases and the J gene lost 4 bases, with 15 bases spanning the gap. Germline V gene sequence: CDR1 WSHSY, CDR2 SAAADI. The CDR3 totals 15 residues. The CDR3 DNA sequence: TGCGCCAGCAGTGATTCGGCGGGTACCCTCTATGGCTACACCTTC. It is translated as CASSDSAGTLYGYTF.

The rearrangement links TRBV13 to TRBJ2-5; the match to TRBD2 covers 7 bases. The germline CDR1 and CDR2 sequences are PRHDT and FYEKMQ (reference sequence). Germline trimming cut 5 bases from V and 5 bases from J; bases unmatched to any gene: 5. The CDR3 has 13 amino acids. CDR3 bases: TGTGCCAGCAGCGGCGGGGGAGGGGAGACCCAGTACTTC. Translating it yields CASSGGGGETQYF.

This chain links TRBV7-9 with TRBJ2-7; TRBD1 is a possible D gene (5 bases). V was trimmed by 0 bases and J by 3 bases, leaving 12 bases between them. Germline assignment: CDR1 SEHNR and CDR2 FQNEAQ (reference sequence). The length of the CDR3 is 15 residues. CDR3: CASSLASQGLYEQYF. CDR3 nucleotides: TGTGCCAGCAGCTTAGCATCCCAGGGTCTCTACGAGCAGTACTTC.

The V and J genes are TRBV7-2 and TRBJ1-1; 7 bases line up with TRBD1. CDR1 is SGHTA, CDR2 FQGNSA, per germline. V lost 5 bases and J lost 1; bases outside the gene matches: 7. The CDR3 runs to 15 residues. In DNA form, the CDR3 reads TGTGCCAGCAGCCCTGCGACAGGGAGGAACACTGAAGCTTTCTTT. Its protein product is CASSPATGRNTEAFF. The full variable domain, completed using reference TRBV7-2 and TRBJ1-1, is GAGVSQSPSNKVTEKGKDVELRCDPISGHTALYWYRQSLGQGLEFLIYFQGNSAPDKSGLPSDRFSAERTGGSVSTLTIQRTQQEDSAVYLCASSPATGRNTEAFFGQGTRLTVV.

The CDR3 is CASTWGRGETQYF. In DNA, the CDR3 is TGTGCCAGCACCTGGGGGCGAGGGGAGACCCAGTACTTC. The chain has TRBV13 and TRBJ2-5; a weak D match, TRBD1 (6 bases). The CDR3 length is 13 residues. V gave up 7 bases and J gave up 5 bases, with 14 bases separating them. Germline V gives CDR1 PRHDT, CDR2 FYEKMQ (reference sequence).

This clone came up a few times. This chain connects TRBV5-6 to TRBJ2-3, with TRBD1 identical over 11 bases. The CDR3 has 15 residues. CDR1 and CDR2 (germline): SGHDT, YYEEEE. V lost 10 bases, J lost 0 bases, and 7 bases stayed unmatched. The CDR3 is CAFSGTGGSTDTQYF. The CDR3 DNA follows: TGTGCCTTCTCCGGGACAGGGGGTAGCACAGATACGCAGTATTTT.

The V call is TRBV11-2, the J call TRBJ2-7, with D possibly being TRBD2 (5 bases). The ends were cut back, 5 bases at V and 1 base at J, with 12 bases in the middle. CDR1 is SGHAT and CDR2 is FQNNGV in the germline V gene. The CDR3 runs 14 residues. This CDR3 reads CASSAGLKSYEQYF. As DNA, the CDR3 is TGTGCCAGCAGCGCCGGACTGAAGTCCTACGAGCAGTACTTC. Full variable domain (missing parts from reference TRBV11-2 and TRBJ2-7): EAGVAQSPRYKIIEKRQSVAFWCNPISGHATLYWYQQILGQGPKLLIQFQNNGVVDDSQLPKDRFSAERLKGVDSTLKIQPAKLEDSAVYLCASSAGLKSYEQYFGPGTRLTVT.

The chain carries TRBV28 and TRBJ2-7, with 10 bases lining up with TRBD1. The germline V gene has CDR1 MDHEN and CDR2 SYDVKM. Germline trimming cut 5 bases from V and 7 bases from J; bases unmatched to any gene: 11. This CDR3 spans 15 amino acids. The CDR3 loop is CASSLSLTGGGEQYF. CDR3 nucleotide sequence: TGTGCCAGCAGTCTGTCCTTGACAGGGGGCGGTGAGCAGTACTTC.

In the case of this clone: The sample has other DNA sequences that encode this CDR3 too. The V gene is TRBV7-2, the J gene TRBJ2-3; D is ambiguous. The CDR3 is 12 amino acids. From germline, CDR1 is SGHTA and CDR2 FQGNSA. The germline V and J ends were trimmed by 6 bases and 0 bases, with 4 bases remaining between them. CDR3 coding DNA: TGTGCCAGCAGTACTAGCACAGATACGCAGTATTTT. This codes for CASSTSTDTQYF. Supplemented by reference TRBV7-2 and TRBJ2-3, the full variable domain reads GAGVSQSPSNKVTEKGKDVELRCDPISGHTALYWYRQSLGQGLEFLIYFQGNSAPDKSGLPSDRFSAERTGGSVSTLTIQRTQQEDSAVYLCASSTSTDTQYFGPGTRLTVL.

A few counts support this clone. CDR3 region: CASSIDGTSASNYGYTF. The CDR3 DNA follows: TGTGCCAGTAGTATAGACGGGACATCTGCCTCTAACTATGGCTACACCTTC. The V and J genes are TRBV19 and TRBJ1-2, with D tentatively TRBD1 (6 bases). Trimming removed 0 bases from V and 0 bases from J, with 14 bases in between. The V gene's germline CDR1 is LNHDA and CDR2 SQIVND (reference sequence). This CDR3 has 17 amino acids.

The chain carries TRBV7-2 and TRBJ1-2, with D maybe TRBD1 (6 bases). The length of the CDR3 is 12 residues. The germline V gene encodes CDR1 SGHTA and CDR2 FQGNSA. Trimming pared 5 bases from V and 6 bases from J, leaving 10 bases between. The DNA of the CDR3 is TGTGCCAGCAGCCCAACAGGGCATGGCTACACCTTC. This sequence encodes CASSPTGHGYTF.

As concerns this clone: One end of the junction varies from germline; a read error may be responsible. The chain couples TRBV7-7 to TRBJ2-5; no clear D. The CDR3 length is 13 residues. Germline values: CDR1 SSHAT, CDR2 FNYEAQ (reference sequence). The CDR3 region has the DNA TGTGCTAGCAGCCCCAACTCCGAAGAGACCCAGTACTTC. Its protein product is CASSPNSEETQYF.

The J gene is TRBJ2-5, the V gene TRBV9, with a weak D call TRBD2 (7 bases). The CDR3 runs 19 residues. CDR1 SGDLS and CDR2 YYNGEE come from the germline V gene. Trimming left V 0 bases short and J 2 bases short, with 23 bases between. This chain's CDR3 is CASSVAGGGGGFVQETQYF. In DNA form, the CDR3 reads TGTGCCAGCAGCGTAGCAGGAGGGGGAGGGGGTTTCGTTCAAGAGACCCAGTACTTC.

This chain uses TRBV30 with TRBJ1-5, with D possibly matching TRBD1 (5 bases). Germline CDR1 GTSNPN, CDR2 SVGIG (reference sequence). The CDR3 has 14 residues. Trimming shortened V by 0 bases and J by 1 base, and 7 bases separated the two germline ends. CDR3 sequence (DNA): TGTGCCTGGAGTGTTGGGGGGAGCAATCAGCCCCAGCATTTT. Its protein is CAWSVGGSNQPQHF.